The 29 T cell receptor beta chains below come from one sample, sequenced in a study of blood T cell repertoires in COVID-19. Here immunoSEQ multiplex PCR was the method, and the copy in TCRdb shows in-frame clones only, minus some. The data show 140,000 to 150,000 clones, approximately 80% seen once. The sample taken for sequencing was peripheral blood. The receptors stem from a man aged 50-60 years with acute or convalescent COVID-19.

The chain combines TRBV9 with TRBJ1-1, with D possibly being TRBD1 (6 bases). There are 13 residues in the CDR3. With 3 bases removed from V and 4 bases from J, the gap between germline ends came to 10 bases. Germline-derived CDR1 and CDR2 are SGDLS and YYNGEE. The CDR3 nucleotides are TGTGCCAGCAGCGCAGGGGCAGTCACTGAAGCTTTCTTT. As protein: CASSAGAVTEAFF.

V usage is TRBV6-5 and J usage is TRBJ2-3; D may be TRBD1 (6 bases). Between the trimmed V and J ends, which lost 10 bases and 3 bases, there was a span of 11 bases. CDR3 length: 12 amino acids. Germline assignment: CDR1 MNHEY and CDR2 SVGAGI. The CDR3 loop reads CATKGVTDTQYF. The CDR3 region has the DNA TGTGCCACCAAGGGGGTAACAGATACGCAGTATTTT.

The count of this clone is one. This chain connects TRBV5-4 to TRBJ2-1, with D hard to call. Per the germline V gene, CDR1 is SGHNT and CDR2 is YYREEE (reference sequence). V dropped 1 base and J dropped 5 bases, with 7 bases sitting between them. There are 13 residues in the CDR3. The CDR3 DNA follows: TGTGCCAGCAGCTTGTATCTCGACAATGAGCAGTTCTTC. This sequence encodes CASSLYLDNEQFF. Combining the CDR3 with reference TRBV5-4 and TRBJ2-1 gives the whole variable domain ETGVTQSPTHLIKTRGQQVTLRCSSQSGHNTVSWYQQALGQGPQFIFQYYREEENGRGNFPPRFSGLQFPNYSSELNVNALELDDSALYLCASSLYLDNEQFFGPGTRLTVL.

The rearrangement uses TRBV6-5 and TRBJ1-6, with 7 positions matching TRBD1. In germline, CDR1 is MNHEY, CDR2 SVGAGI. Unmatched junction bases numbered 0, after V lost 0 bases and J lost 7 bases. The CDR3 length is 14 residues. The CDR3 is CASSYSTGNSPLHF. CDR3 nucleotide sequence: TGTGCCAGCAGTTACTCGACAGGGAATTCACCCCTCCACTTT.

The rearrangement uses TRBV7-8 and TRBJ1-3; a weak D match, TRBD1 (6 bases). This CDR3 spans 16 amino acids. Germline lookup yields CDR1 SGHVS and CDR2 FQNEAQ. Trimming shortened V by 1 base and J by 2 bases, and 12 bases separated the two germline ends. The CDR3 region is CASSLGQGIPGNTIYF. In DNA, the CDR3 is TGTGCCAGCAGCTTAGGGCAGGGGATCCCTGGAAACACCATATATTTT.

The sample holds many counts of this clone. This chain connects TRBV20-1 to TRBJ1-2; TRBD1 might be the D (6 bases). V dropped 3 bases and J dropped 3 bases, with 14 bases sitting between them. The CDR3 spans 14 residues. Germline loops: CDR1 DFQATT, CDR2 SNEGSKA (reference sequence). The CDR3 region is CSASTGTRHYGYTF. Here the CDR3 DNA reads TGCAGTGCTAGTACAGGGACTAGGCACTATGGCTACACCTTC.

The chain carries TRBV10-2 and TRBJ1-4, with D possibly being TRBD1 (5 bases). This CDR3 region has 14 residues. V gave up 1 base and J gave up 4 bases, with 7 bases separating them. CDR1 and CDR2 from the germline V gene are WSHSY and SAAADI. Here the CDR3 DNA reads TGCGCCAGCAGTGAGTGGGGCCGTAATGAAAAACTGTTTTTT. It yields the protein CASSEWGRNEKLFF.

The gene calls are TRBV2 and TRBJ2-3, with unresolved D. CDR1 and CDR2 (germline): SNHLY, FYNNEI. V was pared by 5 bases and J by 6 bases, with 12 bases between. The CDR3 covers 13 residues. CDR3 in DNA: TGTGCCAGCAGTTCGGTCCCTCCGGATACGCAGTATTTT. This sequence encodes CASSSVPPDTQYF.

This clone turned up a few times. J is TRBJ1-4 and V is TRBV19; perhaps TRBD1 as D (5 bases). The V gene's germline CDR1 is LNHDA and CDR2 SQIVND (reference sequence). V dropped 5 bases and J dropped 0 bases, with 10 bases sitting between them. This CDR3 has 15 residues. CDR3 in amino acids: CASSSQGTTNEKLFF. CDR3 DNA: TGTGCCAGTAGTTCTCAGGGAACAACTAATGAAAAACTGTTTTTT.

V usage is TRBV11-2 and J usage is TRBJ2-5, with 7 bases identical to TRBD2. J gave up 1 base and V 2 bases, and 4 bases lay outside the gene matches. The CDR3 covers 15 residues. CDR1 is SGHAT, CDR2 FQNNGV, per germline. The DNA for the CDR3 is TGTGCCAGCAGCTTAATGGGCGGGGGCCAAGAGACCCAGTACTTC. This gives the protein CASSLMGGGQETQYF.

The rearrangement joins TRBV27 to TRBJ1-4, with a possible D match to TRBD1 (6 bases). The V gene lost 4 bases and the J gene lost 2 bases, with 11 bases spanning the gap. The germline gives CDR1 MNHEY, CDR2 SMNVEV (reference sequence). This CDR3 has 15 amino acids. In DNA, the CDR3 is TGTGCCAGCAGTTCGTACAGGGCTACTAATGAAAAACTGTTTTTT. It specifies CASSSYRATNEKLFF.

The rearrangement links TRBV18 to TRBJ2-7; 9 nucleotides line up with TRBD1. CDR1 is KGHSH and CDR2 is LQKENI in the germline V gene. The V and J ends lost 1 base and 7 bases, in that order; junction bases with no gene match: 11. This CDR3 has 16 amino acids. The CDR3 region has the DNA TGTGCCAGCTCACCACTCTCCGGACAGGGGATCGGGGAGCAGTACGTC. The encoded protein is CASSPLSGQGIGEQYV.

The V and J genes are TRBV2 and TRBJ2-3, with TRBD1 matching over 7 bases. Germline V CDR1 and CDR2: SNHLY, FYNNEI. The V gene end was trimmed by 10 bases and the J gene end by 2 bases; junction bases not matched to a gene: 6. There are 13 residues in the CDR3. CDR3 region: CATRDRLTDTQYF. Here the CDR3 DNA reads TGTGCCACCCGGGACAGACTCACAGATACGCAGTATTTT.

The V and J genes are TRBV6-6 and TRBJ2-5; perhaps TRBD1 as D (6 bases). Trimming pared 4 bases from V and 2 bases from J, leaving 8 bases between. CDR3 length: 13 amino acids. The germline CDR1 and CDR2 sequences are MNHNY and SVGAGI (reference sequence). CDR3 amino acids: CASSWTAQETQYF. The CDR3 bases are TGTGCCAGCAGTTGGACAGCACAAGAGACCCAGTACTTC.

This clone showed up just once. The chain is built from TRBV27 and TRBJ1-1, with D hard to call. V lost 2 bases to trimming and J lost 4 bases, with 8 bases between them. The germline gives CDR1 MNHEY, CDR2 SMNVEV (reference sequence). The CDR3 sequence is 13 residues long. CDR3 protein: CASSLGRSTEAFF. The CDR3 DNA sequence: TGTGCCAGCAGTTTAGGGAGAAGCACTGAAGCTTTCTTT.

The V call is TRBV19, the J call TRBJ1-1; D is perhaps TRBD1 (6 bases). The germline V gene has CDR1 LNHDA and CDR2 SQIVND (reference sequence). The V end was cut by 2 bases, the J end by 5 bases, with 9 bases between. CDR3 size: 13 residues. Here the CDR3 reads CASSITGRTEAFF. CDR3 sequence (DNA): TGTGCCAGTAGTATAACAGGGAGAACTGAAGCTTTCTTT.

The chain combines TRBV5-1 with TRBJ2-7; a possible D gene is TRBD1 (6 bases). Per the germline V gene, CDR1 is SGHRS and CDR2 is YFSETQ. Trimming took 5 bases from V and 5 from J, leaving 20 bases between them. The CDR3 extends over 15 amino acids. In DNA form, the CDR3 reads TGCGCCAGCAGTTTCCGCCTACCGGGACACGACGAGCAGTACTTC. It specifies CASSFRLPGHDEQYF.

The genes are TRBV30 and TRBJ1-1; D remains unclear. From germline, CDR1 is GTSNPN and CDR2 SVGIG (reference sequence). The V end was cut by 5 bases, the J end by 1 base, with 17 bases between. This CDR3 has 15 amino acids. The CDR3 loop is CAWLLTGRGNTEAFF. The CDR3 DNA reads as TGTGCCTGGCTTCTCACCGGGAGAGGGAACACTGAAGCTTTCTTT.

The chain couples TRBV18 to TRBJ1-5; D gene ambiguous. Deletions cut 0 bases from V and 2 bases from J, with 8 bases between. The CDR3 runs to 15 residues. Germline V gives CDR1 KGHSH, CDR2 LQKENI. The CDR3 here is CASSPPGSRNQPQHF. The CDR3 bases are TGTGCCAGCTCACCACCCGGGTCACGCAATCAGCCCCAGCATTTT.

The chain carries TRBV27 and TRBJ1-6; D is undetermined. Germline CDR1 reads MNHEY; CDR2 reads SMNVEV (reference sequence). The V gene lost 1 base and the J gene lost 9 bases, with 10 bases spanning the gap. CDR3 length: 14 residues. The CDR3 sequence is CASSLFGLSSPLHF. The CDR3 DNA reads TGTGCCAGCAGTTTATTCGGGTTGTCTTCACCCCTCCACTTT.

The chain links TRBV15 to TRBJ1-2; D ambiguous. From germline, CDR1 is LNHNV and CDR2 YYDKDF (reference sequence). Trimming removed 1 base at V and 3 bases at J, with 9 bases between. This CDR3 is built from 14 residues. The CDR3 region is CATSRGGGHYGYTF. For the CDR3, the DNA is TGTGCCACCAGCAGAGGTGGAGGCCACTATGGCTACACCTTC.

This clone was counted between two and nine times. The CDR3 nucleotides read TGCGCCAGCAGTGAGATGCAGGGCCTGTTCTCCGGGGAGCTGTTTTTT. It translates to CASSEMQGLFSGELFF. The genes are TRBV10-1 and TRBJ2-2, with a weak D call TRBD1 (5 bases). This CDR3 has 16 amino acids. The V gene's germline CDR1 is WNHNN and CDR2 SYGVQD (reference sequence). Deletions cut 2 bases from V and 6 bases from J, with 16 bases between.

This clone appeared once. The chain recombines TRBV20-1 with TRBJ1-1, with no clear D. Germline lookup yields CDR1 DFQATT and CDR2 SNEGSKA (reference sequence). The CDR3 contains 11 residues. V was trimmed by 5 bases and J by 7 bases, leaving 11 bases between them. The CDR3 reads CSALARVEAFF. The CDR3 coding sequence is TGCAGTGCTCTAGCCCGGGTTGAAGCTTTCTTT.

This chain uses TRBV5-1 with TRBJ2-1, with TRBD1 matching over 9 bases. The germline CDR1 and CDR2 sequences are SGHRS and YFSETQ. CDR3 length equals 15 residues. The V gene end was trimmed by 2 bases and the J gene end by 5 bases; junction bases not matched to a gene: 5. The DNA of the CDR3 is TGCGCCAGCAGCTTAGGGGGGACAGGGAACAATGAGCAGTTCTTC. Encoded protein: CASSLGGTGNNEQFF. Looking up the rest from reference TRBV5-1 and TRBJ2-1 gives the full variable domain: KAGVTQTPRYLIKTRGQQVTLSCSPISGHRSVSWYQQTPGQGLQFLFEYFSETQRNKGNFPGRFSGRQFSNSRSEMNVSTLELGDSALYLCASSLGGTGNNEQFFGPGTRLTVL.

CDR3: CATSDRRRGSGELFF. The CDR3 DNA sequence: TGTGCCACCAGTGATAGGCGGAGGGGTTCAGGGGAGCTGTTTTTT. The V and J genes are TRBV24-1 and TRBJ2-2; perhaps TRBD2 as D (6 bases). The V and J ends lost 3 bases and 8 bases respectively, with 15 bases between them. The CDR3 is 15 residues long. Germline CDR1 and CDR2: KGHDR and SFDVKD.

The chain carries TRBV5-4 and TRBJ2-2; 9 bases fit TRBD1. Germline CDR1 and CDR2: SGHNT and YYREEE (reference sequence). The CDR3 is 17 residues long. The junction had 11 bases not matched to a gene; V was cut back by 4 bases and J by 4 bases. The CDR3: CASSPTVRQGVTGELFF. The CDR3 bases are TGTGCCAGCAGCCCCACAGTCCGACAGGGGGTCACCGGGGAGCTGTTTTTT.

The gene calls are TRBV5-5 and TRBJ2-7, with a weak D call TRBD2 (6 bases). V dropped 0 bases and J dropped 0 bases, with 16 bases sitting between them. Germline V gives CDR1 SGHKS, CDR2 YYEKEE (reference sequence). The CDR3 has 17 residues. The CDR3 coding sequence is TGTGCCAGCAGCTTGGGTCTGGGGGGTTTTAGCTCCTACGAGCAGTACTTC. It encodes CASSLGLGGFSSYEQYF.

This chain links TRBV15 with TRBJ1-1, with D perhaps TRBD1 (5 bases). Germline V gene sequence: CDR1 LNHNV, CDR2 YYDKDF (reference sequence). This CDR3 is 15 amino acids long. V was cut by 0 bases and J by 4 bases, with 12 bases left in between. CDR3: CATSRDLGLSTEAFF. The DNA of the CDR3 is TGTGCCACCAGCAGAGATTTGGGGCTGAGCACTGAAGCTTTCTTT.

This clone was counted a few times. This sequence joins TRBV7-9 and TRBJ2-3; D gene ambiguous. Germline CDR1 and CDR2: SEHNR and FQNEAQ (reference sequence). The V gene lost 2 bases and the J gene lost 0 bases, with 12 bases spanning the gap. The CDR3 covers 16 residues. For the CDR3, the DNA is TGTGCCAGCAGCTTACTGGGCTCCTCTAGCACAGATACGCAGTATTTT. Translating gives CASSLLGSSSTDTQYF.